This T cell receptor beta chain came from a study of PD-L1 blockade in urothelial cancer. Produced via immunoSEQ multiplex PCR; TCRdb's table is partial and in-frame only. The data show approximately 110,000 clones, with about 85% seen just once and about 2.6% held by the top ten. J lost 8 bases, V lost 2 bases, and 12 bases had no gene match. CDR1 MNHEY and CDR2 SMNVEV come from the germline V gene (reference sequence). CDR3 length equals 15 residues. This clonotype originated in a man between 50 and 59 years old with urothelial cancer. The sample in question was PBMCs, obtained around atezolizumab (anti-PD-L1) treatment. The chain employs TRBV27 and TRBJ2-7, with 7 bases matching TRBD2. CDR3 DNA: TGTGCCAGCAGTTTAGTCCCGCGGGAGAATTATCAGCAGTACTTC. Protein product: CASSLVPRENYQQYF.